The T cell receptor beta chain described here comes from a study of CD8 T cells in Susac syndrome. This CDR3 has 15 amino acids. Trimming removed 2 bases from V and 0 bases from J, with 10 bases in between. Per the germline V gene, CDR1 is LGHNA and CDR2 is YNFKEQ. The T cells that were sequenced for TCR beta were CD8+ and CD4+ cells from blood. With random hexamers, 0.5 to 1 ug RNA was reverse transcribed. In TCRdb, the immunoSEQ multiplex PCR reads were re-called with MiXCR into one record per CDR3 protein. This sample has over 95,000 distinct CDR3 sequences, with 85% to 95% found just once. V usage is TRBV4-2 and J usage is TRBJ1-1, with D maybe TRBD1 (5 bases). Sequenced input: CD4+ T cells from PBMCs. The sequence was obtained from a human donor in good health. In DNA form, the CDR3 reads TGTGCCAGCAGCCAATTGGGGCAAATGAACACTGAAGCTTTCTTT. It specifies CASSQLGQMNTEAFF.